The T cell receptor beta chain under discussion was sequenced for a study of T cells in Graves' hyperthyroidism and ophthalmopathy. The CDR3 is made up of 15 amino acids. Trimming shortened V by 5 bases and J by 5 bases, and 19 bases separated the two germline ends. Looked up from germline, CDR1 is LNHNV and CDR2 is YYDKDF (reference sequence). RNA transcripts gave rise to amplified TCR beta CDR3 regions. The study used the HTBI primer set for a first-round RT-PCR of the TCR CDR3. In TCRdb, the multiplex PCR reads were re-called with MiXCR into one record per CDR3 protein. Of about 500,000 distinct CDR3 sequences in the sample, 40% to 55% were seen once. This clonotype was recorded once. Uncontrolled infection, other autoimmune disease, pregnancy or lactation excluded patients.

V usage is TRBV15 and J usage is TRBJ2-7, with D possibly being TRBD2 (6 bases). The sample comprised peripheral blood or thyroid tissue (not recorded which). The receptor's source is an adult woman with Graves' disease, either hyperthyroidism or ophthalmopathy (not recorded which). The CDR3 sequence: CATSPQAEGRDEQYF. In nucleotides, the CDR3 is TGTGCCACCAGCCCACAGGCGGAGGGTCGGGACGAGCAGTACTTC.